Reported below is one TCR beta chain. Its antigen is still unknown. No base qualities exist here, and no much larger clone lies one base off it. Reads for this sample came from an Illumina HiSeq 2500. Quantitative 5'-RACE with molecular barcodes was the method used to prepare the TCR beta libraries. The original pipeline was this. A new computational method based on a probabilistic model of VDJ rearrangement was used to identify disease-linked TCR variants. TCRdb took the public reads, trimmed them with fastp at Q25, ran MiXCR for clone calling and kept in-frame beta chains. One record per CDR3 amino acid sequence lists the most common genes and DNA. These V and J calls rely on TCRdb rather than the paper's analysis. This sample has around 150,000 distinct CDR3 sequences in its table, and about 42% of those were observed once. The ten biggest clones cover around 15% of the sample. This sample was included in a study of CD8 T cells in ankylosing spondylitis (dated 2017 in TCRdb). For the study in its entirety: To find TCR variants linked to disease, the study profiled T cell receptor beta repertoires in ankylosing spondylitis patients and healthy donors. The whole study cohort included over a hundred healthy donors and 25 ankylosing spondylitis patients. Peripheral blood was sampled, and synovial fluid was additionally collected from ankylosing spondylitis patients.

Synovial fluid samples and blood samples obtained from the same ankylosing spondylitis patients were matched. The cysteine opens and the phenylalanine closes a CDR3 of 15 amino acids. Of the read, only the CDR3 DNA is kept; its 45 bases are in frame from base 1. For CDR1 and CDR2, the germline V gene lists SGHRS and YFSETQ. Between the V and J ends, shortened by 3 bases and 2 bases respectively, the junction contains 14 bases. Here is what the overall study found, with its caveats: Some TCR beta motif variants had previously been reported in synovial fluid and blood of reactive arthritis patients, which suggested common disease-initiation mechanisms. A TCR beta motif of eight highly homologous amino acid variants appeared characteristic of blood from ankylosing spondylitis patients. In peripheral blood, the disease-linked clones were found at relatively low frequencies and had a CD8+ phenotype. According to the report, matched synovial fluid samples from ankylosing spondylitis patients were significantly enriched for the disease-linked clones.

Sequenced input: synovial fluid, either unsorted or a sorted T cell fraction (not recorded which). The rearranged segments are TRBV5-1 and TRBJ1-1; perhaps TRBD1 is the D gene, with 5 bases matching. This receptor was obtained from a male donor with ankylosing spondylitis. DNA sequence: TGCGCCAGCAGCTGGACGGGACCTATAAACACTGAAGCTTTCTTT. Protein translation: CASSWTGPINTEAFF.